The rows below give T cell receptor beta chains drawn from one sample of a study of identifying expanded T cells in peripheral blood. Repertoires were generated with immunoSEQ multiplex PCR, while TCRdb's copy carries only in-frame clones and drops some. The table lists about 100,000 clones, 80% to 90% of them singletons. The sequencing sample was made of blood. The receptors come from a person between 18 and 75 years old in good health. Each CDR3 is given with its conserved first and last residue. A D gene is named only where the DNA matches it firmly. The size field is filled for only some rows; it gives once, few, many or a size class.

j_call clone_size d_call v_call cdr3_nt cdr3_aa
TRBJ1-4 few TRBD1 TRBV2 TGTGCCAGCAGTTTCGGGACAGTAGGCGAAAAACTGTTTTTT CASSFGTVGEKLFF
TRBJ1-5 - TRBD1 TRBV7-2 TGTGCCAGCAGCTTACTGGGACAGGGACATCAGCCCCAGCATTTT CASSLLGQGHQPQHF
TRBJ1-5 - - TRBV19 TGTGCCAGTAGTATTTTACCGGACGGCCCGGCAACCGGCAATCAGCCCCAGCATTTT CASSILPDGPATGNQPQHF
TRBJ1-1 - - TRBV12-5 TGTGCTAGTGGTTTGGTACAGGTAAGGGGAGGGTCTGAAGCTTTCTTT CASGLVQVRGGSEAFF
TRBJ1-1 - - TRBV4-2 TGTGCCAGCAGCCAGGGGGAGAACACTGAAGCTTTCTTT CASSQGENTEAFF
TRBJ2-1 - - TRBV4-2 TGTGCCAGCAGCCAAGATCGCGCACAGTACAATGAGCAGTTCTTC CASSQDRAQYNEQFF
TRBJ2-1 - TRBD2 TRBV7-2 TGTGCCAGCAGCTTATGGGGAGGGAGCTCCTACAATGAGCAGTTCTTC CASSLWGGSSYNEQFF
TRBJ1-1 once TRBD1 TRBV19 TGTGCCAGTAGTATAGATCAGGGGGGTTTCACTGAAGCTTTCTTT CASSIDQGGFTEAFF
TRBJ2-1 - - TRBV5-5 TGTGCCAGCAGCTTGTCTGGGGGAGCCCAGCTCGGCTACAATGAGCAGTTCTTC CASSLSGGAQLGYNEQFF
TRBJ1-2 few - TRBV11-3 TGTGCCAGCAGCTTAGAGGGCAGGAGTTCTAACTATGGCTACACCTTC CASSLEGRSSNYGYTF
TRBJ2-2 - - TRBV5-1 TGCGCCAGCAGCTTGAATCGACAGTCTATTACCGGGGAGCTGTTTTTT CASSLNRQSITGELFF